The clone carrying this T cell receptor (beta chain) occurred many times. Its cognate antigen is unknown. Via MiXCR, TCRdb re-called the 5' RACE reads, giving one row per CDR3 protein. The data contain 200,000 to 250,000 distinct CDR3 sequences, approximately 8.3% of them singletons. The CDR3 is 14 residues long. V lost 2 bases, J lost 3 bases, and 6 bases stayed unmatched. CDR1 and CDR2 (germline): SQVTM, ANQGSEA. These data come from a study of identical twins. Overall study findings and caveats: Analyses of zero insertions could be partly confounded by invariant MAIT and iNKT cells. Conclusions came from cross-sectional statistical analysis, not from following the same donors. Reduced insertions were recorded for abundant cord blood beta clonotypes, with no such pattern in memory repertoires.

This sample was shared with a second study, whose subject was yellow fever vaccine responses in identical twins.

The sequence was obtained from a woman aged 18-29 years in good health. The sample comprised memory (CD45RO+) T cells sorted from blood. This chain connects TRBV29-1 to TRBJ1-1; 7 bases are shared with TRBD1. CDR3 sequence: CSVETGERDTEAFF. CDR3 in DNA: TGCAGCGTTGAAACAGGGGAAAGGGACACTGAAGCTTTCTTT.